The clone carrying this T cell receptor beta chain has at least ten counts. This entry comes from a study of liver allograft versus peripheral blood T cells. Study details: Transplanted-liver T cell receptor repertoires were compared with recipients' peripheral blood repertoires.

V was shortened by 5 bases and J by 5 bases, with 16 bases between the two germline ends. The CDR3 consists of 15 residues. Germline assignment: CDR1 SGHNT and CDR2 YYREEE (reference sequence). TCRdb re-called the reads with MiXCR, one entry per CDR3 protein. Of approximately 16,000 distinct CDR3 sequences in the sample, 20% to 25% were seen once. This TCR was sampled from a human patient who had a liver transplant. Part of the T cells may come from the graft donor. V and J are TRBV5-4 and TRBJ2-2; D may be TRBD1 (6 bases). The CDR3 sequence: CASSVVGGVTGELFF. CDR3 sequence (DNA): TGTGCCAGCAGTGTGGTAGGGGGTGTGACCGGGGAGCTGTTTTTT.